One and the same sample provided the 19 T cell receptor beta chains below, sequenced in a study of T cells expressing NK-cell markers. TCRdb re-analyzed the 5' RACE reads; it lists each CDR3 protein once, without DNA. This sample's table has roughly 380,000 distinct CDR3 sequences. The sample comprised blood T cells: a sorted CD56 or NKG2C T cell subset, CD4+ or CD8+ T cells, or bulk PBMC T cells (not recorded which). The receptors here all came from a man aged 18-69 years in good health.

CDR3 residues: CATWAGVAGNNEQFF. The genes are TRBV15 and TRBJ2-1; there is no DNA to check the TCRdb D call of TRBD2. Germline CDR1 is LNHNV and CDR2 is YYDKDF (reference sequence). The CDR3 extends over 15 amino acids.

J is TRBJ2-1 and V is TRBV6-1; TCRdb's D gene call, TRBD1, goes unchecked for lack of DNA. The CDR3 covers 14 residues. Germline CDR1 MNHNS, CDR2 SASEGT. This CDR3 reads CASSERGTRNEQFF.

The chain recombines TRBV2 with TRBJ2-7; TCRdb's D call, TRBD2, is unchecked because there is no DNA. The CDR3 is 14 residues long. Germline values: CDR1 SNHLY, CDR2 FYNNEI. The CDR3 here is CASGSWETNYEQYF.

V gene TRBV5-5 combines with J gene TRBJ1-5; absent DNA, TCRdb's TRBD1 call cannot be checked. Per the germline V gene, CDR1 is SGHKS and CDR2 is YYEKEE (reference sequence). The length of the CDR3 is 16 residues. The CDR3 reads CASSATGTAAASSQHF.

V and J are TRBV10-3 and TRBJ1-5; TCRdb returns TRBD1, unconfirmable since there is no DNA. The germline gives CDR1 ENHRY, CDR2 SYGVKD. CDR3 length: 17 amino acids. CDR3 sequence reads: CAIRKGVGQTINQPQHF.

CDR3: CASSEGGTGGYEQYF. This sequence joins TRBV2 and TRBJ2-7; TCRdb reports TRBD1, a call that lacks DNA to check it against. CDR1 SNHLY and CDR2 FYNNEI come from the germline V gene. The CDR3 spans 15 residues.

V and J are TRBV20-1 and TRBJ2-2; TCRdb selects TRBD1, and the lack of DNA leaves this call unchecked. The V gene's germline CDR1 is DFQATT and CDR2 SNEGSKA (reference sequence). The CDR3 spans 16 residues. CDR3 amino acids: CSASRQGSANTGELFF.

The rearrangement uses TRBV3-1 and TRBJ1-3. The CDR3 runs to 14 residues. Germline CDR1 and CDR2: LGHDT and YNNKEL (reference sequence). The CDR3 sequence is CASSQGGTGNTIYF. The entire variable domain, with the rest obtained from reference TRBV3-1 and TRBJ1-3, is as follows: DTAVSQTPKYLVTQMGNDKSIKCEQNLGHDTMYWYKQDSKKFLKIMFSYNNKELIINETVPNRFSPKSPDKAHLNLHINSLELGDSAVYFCASSQGGTGNTIYFGEGSWLTVV.

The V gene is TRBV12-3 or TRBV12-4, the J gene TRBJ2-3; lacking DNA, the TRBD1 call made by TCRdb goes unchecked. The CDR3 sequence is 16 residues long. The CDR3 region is CASSFAGQGRADTQYF.

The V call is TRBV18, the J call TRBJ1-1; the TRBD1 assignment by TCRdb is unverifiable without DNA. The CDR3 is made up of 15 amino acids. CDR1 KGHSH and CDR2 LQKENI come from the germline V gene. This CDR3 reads CASSPRQVGDTEAFF.

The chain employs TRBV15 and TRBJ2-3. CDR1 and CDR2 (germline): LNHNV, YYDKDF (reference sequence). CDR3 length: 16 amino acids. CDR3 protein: CATSRDLGGFVDTQYF.

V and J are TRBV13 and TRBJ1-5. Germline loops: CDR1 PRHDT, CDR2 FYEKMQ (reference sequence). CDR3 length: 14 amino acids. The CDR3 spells CASSLGFDNQPQHF.

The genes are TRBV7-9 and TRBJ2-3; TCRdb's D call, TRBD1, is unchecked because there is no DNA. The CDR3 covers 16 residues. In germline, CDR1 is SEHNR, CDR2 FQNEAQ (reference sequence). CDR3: CASSSGTGTRTDTQYF.

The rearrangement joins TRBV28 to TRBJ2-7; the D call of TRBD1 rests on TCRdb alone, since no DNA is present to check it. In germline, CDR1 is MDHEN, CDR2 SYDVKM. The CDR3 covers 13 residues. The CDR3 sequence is CASRETGFPEQYF. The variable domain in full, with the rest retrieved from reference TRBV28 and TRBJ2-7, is DVKVTQSSRYLVKRTGEKVFLECVQDMDHENMFWYRQDPGLGLRLIYFSYDVKMKEKGDIPEGYSVSREKKERFSLILESASTNQTSMYLCASRETGFPEQYFGPGTRLTVT.

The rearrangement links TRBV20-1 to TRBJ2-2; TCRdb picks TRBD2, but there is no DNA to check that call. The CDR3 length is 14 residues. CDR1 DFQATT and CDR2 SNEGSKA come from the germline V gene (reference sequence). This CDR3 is CSAHPPGRTGELFF.

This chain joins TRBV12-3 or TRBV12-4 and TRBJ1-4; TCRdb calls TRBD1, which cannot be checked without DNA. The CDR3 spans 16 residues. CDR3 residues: CASSPGQGAPNEKLFF.

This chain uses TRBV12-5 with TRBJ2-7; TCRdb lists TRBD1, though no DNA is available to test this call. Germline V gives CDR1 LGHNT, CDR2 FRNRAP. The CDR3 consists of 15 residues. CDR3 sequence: CASGVGEGYSYEQYF.

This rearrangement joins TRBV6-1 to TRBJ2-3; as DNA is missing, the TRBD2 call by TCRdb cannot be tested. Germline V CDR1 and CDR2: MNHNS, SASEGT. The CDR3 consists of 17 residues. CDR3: CASSAQPGLASTDTQYF.

CDR3 region: CASSRTSGTGHSPLHF. This chain joins TRBV4-2 and TRBJ1-6. Germline V CDR1 and CDR2: LGHNA, YNFKEQ. The CDR3 is 16 amino acids.